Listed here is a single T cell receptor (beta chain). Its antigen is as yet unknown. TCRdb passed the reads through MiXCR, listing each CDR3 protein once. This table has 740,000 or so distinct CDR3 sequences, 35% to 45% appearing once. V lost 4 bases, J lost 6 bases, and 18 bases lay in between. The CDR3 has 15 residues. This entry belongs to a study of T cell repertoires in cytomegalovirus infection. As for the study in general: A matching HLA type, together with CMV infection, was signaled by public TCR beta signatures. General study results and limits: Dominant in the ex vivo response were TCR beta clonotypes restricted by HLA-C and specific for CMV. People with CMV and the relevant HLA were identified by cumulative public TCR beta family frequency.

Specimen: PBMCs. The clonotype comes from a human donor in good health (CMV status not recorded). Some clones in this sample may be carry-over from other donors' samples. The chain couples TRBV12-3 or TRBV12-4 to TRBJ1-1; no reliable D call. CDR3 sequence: CASSSRGGAGAEAFF. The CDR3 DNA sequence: TGTGCCAGCAGTTCCAGAGGTGGTGCTGGGGCTGAAGCTTTCTTT.